This TCR beta chain derives from a study of blood T cells in healthy people across ages. There are 14 residues in the CDR3. Trimming left V 5 bases short and J 4 bases short, with 15 bases between. The germline V gene encodes CDR1 SNHLY and CDR2 FYNNEI. Alongside a J-beta primer mix, a sample-barcoded 5' primer served in a second PCR lasting roughly 7 to 11 cycles. TCRdb itself ran the 5' RACE reads through MiXCR, one entry per CDR3 protein. The table lists about 770,000 distinct CDR3 sequences, around two fifths of them singletons, with roughly 19% in the top ten. The chain employs TRBV2 and TRBJ2-7, with a tentative D call TRBD1 (5 bases). The receptor comes from a man aged 55 to 70 in good health. The sequenced sample was blood. CDR3 residues: CASSITGTVYEQYF. The CDR3 nucleotides are TGTGCCAGCAGTATAACAGGAACGGTGTACGAGCAGTACTTC.